Listed below are T cell receptor beta chains from one sample, sequenced in a study of cytomegalovirus exposure and HLA in healthy donors. The table came from immunoSEQ multiplex PCR; TCRdb's copy has only in-frame clones and leaves some out. The data show 77,000 or so clones, and the top ten clones hold 4.6%. Specimen: PBMCs. Source of these receptors: a man between 25 and 39 years old in good health and CMV-seronegative. Each CDR3 is given with its conserved first and last residue. A D gene is named only where the DNA matches it firmly.

v_call	j_call	d_call	cdr3_nt	cdr3_aa
TRBV11-3	TRBJ1-2	.	TGTGCCAGCAGCTTAAAGGGACTAAACTATGGCTACACCTTC	CASSLKGLNYGYTF
TRBV28	TRBJ2-3	.	TGTGCCAGCCGAGGAGGGGTCTCAGATACGCAGTATTTT	CASRGGVSDTQYF
TRBV6-4	TRBJ2-7	.	TGTGCCAGCAGTGCCTCCTACGAGCAGTACTTC	CASSASYEQYF
TRBV7-9	TRBJ1-1	.	TGTGCCAGCAGCTTTAGTCGGGGGGAAACTGAAGCTTTCTTT	CASSFSRGETEAFF
TRBV6-5	TRBJ2-7	TRBD1	TGTGCCAGCAGTTACTCGGGGACAGGGACCTTCGAGCAGTACTTC	CASSYSGTGTFEQYF
TRBV19	TRBJ1-1	.	TGTGCCAGTAGTATCGGCGGCCTGAACACTGAAGCTTTCTTT	CASSIGGLNTEAFF
TRBV5-6	TRBJ1-2	TRBD1	TGTGCCAGCAGCTTCCCGGGACAGGGCTATGGCTACACCTTC	CASSFPGQGYGYTF
TRBV4-3	TRBJ1-1	TRBD1	TGCGCCAGCAGCCGATTGACAGGGGCAAACACTGAAGCTTTCTTT	CASSRLTGANTEAFF
TRBV14	TRBJ2-5	.	TGTGCCAGCAGCCAAGGGGTCTATGCTTCGGTGAGGGAGGAGACCCAGTACTTC	CASSQGVYASVREETQYF
TRBV30	TRBJ2-3	TRBD2	TGTGCCTGGAGTTCTCACCGGACTAGCGGGAGAACAGATACGCAGTATTTT	CAWSSHRTSGRTDTQYF
TRBV6-5	TRBJ2-7	.	TGTGCCAGCAGACGGGACTGGGCCTACGAGCAGTACTTC	CASRRDWAYEQYF
TRBV2	TRBJ1-1	TRBD1	TGTGCCAGCAGTGTGGACAGGGGGGTGGTAGCTTTCTTT	CASSVDRGVVAFF
TRBV5-1	TRBJ2-2	TRBD2	TGCGCCAGCAGCTTGGCAAACAGCGGGGGGAACACCGGGGAGCTGTTTTTT	CASSLANSGGNTGELFF
TRBV11-2	TRBJ1-6	.	TGTGCCAGCAGCTTAGGGGGCTTAGGGTCACCCCTCCACTTT	CASSLGGLGSPLHF